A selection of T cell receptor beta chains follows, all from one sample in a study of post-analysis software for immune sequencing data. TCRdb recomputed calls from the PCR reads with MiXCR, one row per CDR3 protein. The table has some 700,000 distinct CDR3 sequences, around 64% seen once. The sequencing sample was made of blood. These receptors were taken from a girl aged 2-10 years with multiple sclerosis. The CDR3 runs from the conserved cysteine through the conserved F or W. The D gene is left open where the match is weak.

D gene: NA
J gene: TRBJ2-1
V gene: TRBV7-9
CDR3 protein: CASNPSRAYNEQFF

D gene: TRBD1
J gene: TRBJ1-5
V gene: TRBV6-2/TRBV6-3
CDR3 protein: CASSPGQDNQPQHF

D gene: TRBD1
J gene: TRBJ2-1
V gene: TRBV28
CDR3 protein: CASSPPLRTGNEQFF

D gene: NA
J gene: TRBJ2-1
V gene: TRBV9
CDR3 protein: CASSVTGWNEQFF

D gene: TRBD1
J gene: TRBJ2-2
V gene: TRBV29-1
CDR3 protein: CSVQGALTGELFF

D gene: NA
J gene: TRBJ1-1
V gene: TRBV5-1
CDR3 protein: CASSFGTLNTEAFF

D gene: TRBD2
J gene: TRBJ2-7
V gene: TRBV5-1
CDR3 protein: CASSRGDFYEQYF

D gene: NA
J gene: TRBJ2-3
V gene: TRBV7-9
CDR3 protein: CASIASSDTQYF

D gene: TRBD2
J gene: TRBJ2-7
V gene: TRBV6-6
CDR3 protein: CASSYRGGSVRVKQYF

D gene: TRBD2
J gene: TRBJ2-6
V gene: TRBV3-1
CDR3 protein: CASSPSTSGSPGANVLTF

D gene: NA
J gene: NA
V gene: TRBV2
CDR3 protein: CASSETDRREQYF

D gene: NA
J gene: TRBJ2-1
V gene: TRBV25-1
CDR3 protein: CASSKPVQYRGGDEQFF

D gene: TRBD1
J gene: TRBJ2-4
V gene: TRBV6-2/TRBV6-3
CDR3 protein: CASGRQGAKNIQYF

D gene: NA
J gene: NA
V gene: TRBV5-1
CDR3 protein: CASSRGGGESNEQYF

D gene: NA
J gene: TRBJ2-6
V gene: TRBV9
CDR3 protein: CASSVARSGANVLTF